This is a list of T cell receptor beta chains from one sample in a study of blood T cells in healthy people across ages. Via MiXCR, TCRdb re-called the 5' RACE reads, giving one row per CDR3 protein. Of some 1.5 million distinct CDR3 sequences in the sample, roughly 27% were seen once. The specimen sequenced was blood. Every receptor here comes from a woman younger than 45 in good health. Each CDR3 is given with its conserved first and last residue. D genes are given only for firm matches. Size tells how often a clone was seen (once, few, many) or the class of an expanded clone, and some rows leave it out.

V gene	clone size	D gene	J gene	CDR3 length	CDR3 DNA	CDR3 protein
TRBV19	few	.	TRBJ2-1	14	TGTGCCAGTAGTATTAGAATTTTGGCGGGCGAGCAGTTCTTC	CASSIRILAGEQFF
TRBV14	.	.	TRBJ2-1	14	TGTGCCAGCAGCCTTCGACAACCTGGGGATGAGCAGTTCTTC	CASSLRQPGDEQFF
TRBV13	.	.	TRBJ1-1	14	TGTGCCAGCAGCTCAGTGGGGCGTTCCGTAGAAGCTTTCTTT	CASSSVGRSVEAFF
TRBV11-2	.	.	TRBJ2-7	15	TGTGCCAGCAGCTTAAATAGGGACGGAGCCTACGAGCAGTACTTC	CASSLNRDGAYEQYF
TRBV5-1	many	TRBD1	TRBJ2-3	14	TGCGCCAGCAGCTTATCCGGGACAGCAGATACGCAGTATTTT	CASSLSGTADTQYF
TRBV5-1	.	.	TRBJ2-7	14	TGCGCCAGCAGCTCTGGATGGGGGGCCTACGAGCAGTACTTC	CASSSGWGAYEQYF
TRBV11-2	.	TRBD2	TRBJ2-4	16	TGTGCCAGCAGCTCTCCTAGACTAGCGGGAGGGAACATTCAGTACTTC	CASSSPRLAGGNIQYF
TRBV7-2	.	TRBD2	TRBJ2-1	16	TGTGCCAGCAACTCCTTAGCGGGGAGCTCCTACAATGAGCAGTTCTTC	CASNSLAGSSYNEQFF
TRBV12-3/TRBV12-4	few	.	TRBJ2-1	13	TGTGCCAGTCAAGCGGCACCCTACAATGAGCAGTTCTTC	CASQAAPYNEQFF
TRBV5-1	.	.	TRBJ1-1	14	TGCGCCAGCAGCTTAACCTCAATAAACACTGAAGCTTTCTTT	CASSLTSINTEAFF
TRBV5-1	.	.	TRBJ1-4	15	TGCGCCAGCAGCTCGGGCGGGACATTTAATGAAAAGCTGTTTTTT	CASSSGGTFNEKLFF
TRBV29-1	.	.	TRBJ1-2	13	TGCAGCGCCTCGGGGGGGGCGACCTATGGCTACACCTTC	CSASGGATYGYTF
TRBV18	.	TRBD2	TRBJ2-1	17	TGTGCCAGCTCACCGAGCTCTAGCGGGAGCTCCTACAATGAGCAGTTCTTC	CASSPSSSGSSYNEQFF
TRBV20-1	many	TRBD2	TRBJ2-5	16	TGCAGTGCTACCCCGACTAGCGGGAGGGGCCAAGAGACCCAGTACTTC	CSATPTSGRGQETQYF
TRBV30	.	.	TRBJ1-2	13	TGCACTTATCGGGCAGGGAACTTCTATGGCTACACCTTC	CTYRAGNFYGYTF
TRBV5-1	few	.	TRBJ1-1	15	TGCGCCAGCAGGAAAACCGGGACGGTGAACACTGAAGCTTTCTTT	CASRKTGTVNTEAFF
TRBV5-1	once	TRBD1	TRBJ1-2	15	TGCGCCAGCAGCTCAGTGACCGGGACAGGCCAGGGCTACACCTTC	CASSSVTGTGQGYTF
TRBV20-1	.	.	TRBJ1-6	12	TGCAGTGCGGCGGCCGGCAATTCACCCCTCCACTTT	CSAAAGNSPLHF
TRBV6-2/TRBV6-3	many	.	TRBJ2-7	11	TGTGCCAGCGGGCGCCCTTACGAGCAGTACTTC	CASGRPYEQYF
TRBV4-1	.	.	TRBJ1-5	13	TGCGCCAGCAGCCAAGGCCCAGAATGGCCCCAGCATTTT	CASSQGPEWPQHF
TRBV6-5	.	.	TRBJ1-5	15	TGTGCCAGCAGACCTTACAGGGTCGGCAATCAGCCCCAGCATTTT	CASRPYRVGNQPQHF
TRBV20-1	.	TRBD2	TRBJ2-5	16	TGCAGTGCTAGAAAGCTAGCGGAAGGCTTCCAAGAGACCCAGTACTTC	CSARKLAEGFQETQYF
TRBV30	.	TRBD2	TRBJ2-7	15	TGTGCCTGGAGTACCCTCGATGGTAGCGGGAGGGAGCAGTACTTC	CAWSTLDGSGREQYF
TRBV5-1	.	TRBD2	TRBJ2-1	16	TGCGCCAGCACTATAGCGGGAGATGGGGCCTACAATGAGCAGTTCTTC	CASTIAGDGAYNEQFF
TRBV20-1	.	.	TRBJ2-5	14	TGCAGTGCGCCTCGGGACGCCTCGAAAGGGACACAGTACTTC	CSAPRDASKGTQYF
TRBV7-9	.	.	TRBJ2-3	17	TGTGCCAGCAGCTCGGGCCTCGAGCAAATTAGCACAGATACGCAGTATTTT	CASSSGLEQISTDTQYF
TRBV24-1	many	TRBD1	TRBJ2-7	16	TGTGCCACCCCCGGCCCCGGGACAGGGGGCTCAAACGAGCAGTACTTC	CATPGPGTGGSNEQYF
TRBV28	.	.	TRBJ1-2	15	TGTGCCAGCAGTCCCGGAGGACAAGGACGCTATGGCTACACCTTC	CASSPGGQGRYGYTF
TRBV24-1	few	TRBD2	TRBJ2-3	16	TGTGCCACCAGTGATGCTAGCGGGACGCGGTCAGATACGCAGTATTTT	CATSDASGTRSDTQYF
TRBV5-1	few	.	TRBJ2-3	14	TGCGCCAGCAGCTTGTACCCCTCGGCGGATACGCAGTATTTT	CASSLYPSADTQYF
TRBV6-5	few	.	TRBJ1-1	12	TGTGCCAGCAGTTACCCCGGGGCTGAAGCTTTCTTT	CASSYPGAEAFF
TRBV30	.	.	TRBJ1-1	12	TGTGCCTCTTATTGGTTCAGCACTGAAGCTTTCTTT	CASYWFSTEAFF
TRBV10-3	.	TRBD2	TRBJ2-5	18	TGTGCCATCAGTGATGGGCGGTCTAGCGGGACTGTGCGGGGGACCCAGTACTTC	CAISDGRSSGTVRGTQYF
TRBV2	many	.	TRBJ2-7	13	TGTGCCAGCAGGCCCGGGGAAACCTACGAGCAGTACTTC	CASRPGETYEQYF
TRBV5-5	few	TRBD2	TRBJ2-2	14	TGTGCCAGCAGCTTGTCTAGCGGGACCGGGGAGCTGTTTTTT	CASSLSSGTGELFF
TRBV25-1	.	TRBD2	TRBJ2-1	15	TGTGCCAGCAGTGAAGGTAGCGGGAGCTCCAATGAGCAGTTCTTC	CASSEGSGSSNEQFF
TRBV7-8	.	.	TRBJ2-5	13	TGTGCCAGCAGCTTTCAGGTGGAGGGGACCCAGTACTTC	CASSFQVEGTQYF
TRBV24-1	.	TRBD1	TRBJ1-2	14	TGTGCCACCAGTGAGAGAGACAGGGGGCGAGGCTACACCTTC	CATSERDRGRGYTF
TRBV12-3/TRBV12-4	.	.	TRBJ2-5	11	TGTGCCAGCGGGGCTGGGGAGACCCAGTACTTC	CASGAGETQYF
TRBV9	few	.	TRBJ1-4	13	TGTGCCAGCAGCACAGGAGGTGGTGAAAAACTGTTTTTT	CASSTGGGEKLFF
TRBV5-1	few	TRBD1	TRBJ2-3	15	TGCGCCAGCAGCGGACAGGGATACGGTAGCGATACGCAGTATTTT	CASSGQGYGSDTQYF
TRBV9	.	.	TRBJ2-7	14	TGTGCCAGCAGCGCAGAGGCCGATTCCTACGGGCAGTACTTC	CASSAEADSYGQYF
TRBV12-3/TRBV12-4	few	TRBD1	TRBJ1-1	16	TGTGCCAGCAGTTATCGGACAGGGGTCGGGAACACTGAAGCTTTCTTT	CASSYRTGVGNTEAFF
TRBV28	.	.	TRBJ2-3	14	TGTGCCAGCACCTGGGGTGATAGCACAGATACGCAGTATTTT	CASTWGDSTDTQYF
TRBV5-1	.	.	TRBJ1-1	13	TGCGCCAGCAGCTTGGACCGAAACTCTGAAGCTTTCTTT	CASSLDRNSEAFF
TRBV4-3	few	.	TRBJ2-2	10	TGCGCCAGCAGTCCCGGGGAGCTGTTTTTT	CASSPGELFF
TRBV12-3/TRBV12-4	.	.	TRBJ1-1	14	TGTGCCAGCAGTTCTCACGGTTTGAACACTGAAGCTTTCTTT	CASSSHGLNTEAFF
TRBV5-1	few	TRBD1	TRBJ1-1	18	TGCGCCAGCAGCTTGGCCGGAGGAGGGGGCCCCGGGTACACTGAAGCTTTCTTT	CASSLAGGGGPGYTEAFF
TRBV7-8	few	TRBD1	TRBJ1-4	14	TGTGCCAGCAGCTTAATGCAGGGGGATGAAAAACTGTTTTTT	CASSLMQGDEKLFF
TRBV20-1	many	TRBD2	TRBJ2-1	14	TGCAGTGCTAGACCCCGCGGGAGTGTGGGTGAGCAGTTCTTC	CSARPRGSVGEQFF
TRBV20-1	few	.	TRBJ1-2	15	TGCAGTGCTAGAGATGGGACGGGGAGGGGCTATGGCTACACCTTC	CSARDGTGRGYGYTF
TRBV7-9	.	.	TRBJ1-6	14	TGTGCCAGCAGCCCTACGTACTCCGGCTCACCCCTCCACTTT	CASSPTYSGSPLHF
TRBV6-1	many	TRBD2	TRBJ2-1	16	TGTGCCAGCAGTGACCGGGGGGGAGGCTCCTACAATGAGCAGTTCTTC	CASSDRGGGSYNEQFF
TRBV20-1	few	.	TRBJ1-2	12	TGCAGTGCTCCGAGCGAGGGATCTGGCTACACCTTC	CSAPSEGSGYTF
TRBV5-1	.	.	TRBJ2-7	13	TGCGCCAGCAGCTGGGTCGGAGGGCGCGAGCAGTACTTC	CASSWVGGREQYF